These 31 T cell receptor beta chains share one sample of origin, sequenced in a study of CD8 T cells in ankylosing spondylitis. Findings of the study overall: A TCR beta motif made of about 8 highly homologous variants seemed typical of ankylosing spondylitis blood.

One entry per CDR3 protein results from TCRdb running MiXCR on the 5' RACE reads. Of 200,000 to 250,000 distinct CDR3 sequences in the sample, 6% to 8.5% were seen once. Their recognized antigens are unknown. Sequenced material: blood, either unsorted or a sorted T cell fraction (not recorded which). These receptors were collected from a male donor with ankylosing spondylitis.

This clonotype was seen ten or more times. This CDR3 reads CASSHEGLVWDTQYF. The CDR3, as DNA: TGCGCCAGCTCACATGAGGGGCTAGTATGGGATACGCAGTATTTT. The J gene is TRBJ2-3, the V gene TRBV10-1; D is perhaps TRBD1 or TRBD2 (5 bases each). CDR3 size: 15 residues. V lost 8 bases and J 6 bases, leaving 21 bases between the germline ends. CDR1 is WNHNN and CDR2 is SYGVQD in the germline V gene (reference sequence).

There are many counts of this clonotype. V usage is TRBV5-1 and J usage is TRBJ1-4, with D maybe TRBD1 (5 bases). The V gene lost 2 bases and the J gene lost 7 bases, with 15 bases spanning the gap. This CDR3 has 15 residues. The germline gives CDR1 SGHRS, CDR2 YFSETQ. CDR3 bases: TGCGCCAGCAGCTTTACGGGGGGAAAGGGTGAAAAACTGTTTTTT. Its translation: CASSFTGGKGEKLFF.

This clonotype was picked up many times. The rearrangement uses TRBV6-5 and TRBJ2-1; D is undetermined. The CDR3 consists of 14 residues. The ends were cut back, 3 bases at V and 2 bases at J, with 8 bases in the middle. Germline lookup yields CDR1 MNHEY and CDR2 SVGAGI. This chain's CDR3 is CASSYKGTYNEQFF. CDR3 DNA sequence: TGTGCCAGCAGTTATAAGGGCACCTACAATGAGCAGTTCTTC.

This clonotype has a count of ten or more. CDR3 bases: TGTGCCAGCAGTATACCGGGACAGGGACAAGAGACCCAGTACTTC. It specifies CASSIPGQGQETQYF. This chain connects TRBV28 to TRBJ2-5; 9 bases are shared with TRBD1. V lost 5 bases to trimming and J lost 2 bases; unmatched junction nucleotides: 6. Germline assignment: CDR1 MDHEN and CDR2 SYDVKM. This CDR3 has 15 amino acids.

This sequence joins TRBV20-1 and TRBJ2-7, with 11 nucleotides matching TRBD2. This CDR3 contains 14 residues. V lost 2 bases and J lost 3; bases outside the gene matches: 3. Germline V CDR1 and CDR2: DFQATT, SNEGSKA (reference sequence). The CDR3: CSARKLAGDYEQYF. DNA for the CDR3: TGCAGTGCTAGAAAACTAGCGGGAGACTACGAGCAGTACTTC.

J is TRBJ2-2 and V is TRBV4-2; 14 nucleotides line up with TRBD2. The J segment lost 6 bases and the V segment lost 1 base, leaving 7 bases of the junction unmatched. The CDR3 is made up of 18 amino acids. Germline lookup yields CDR1 LGHNA and CDR2 YNFKEQ. The CDR3 DNA is TGTGCCAGCAGCCAAGGGGGACTAGCGGGGGAGGCGGCCGGGGAGCTGTTTTTT. The encoded protein is CASSQGGLAGEAAGELFF.

This clonotype occurred many times. V and J are TRBV5-1 and TRBJ2-7; a weak D match, TRBD2 (6 bases). CDR3 length equals 15 residues. Germline CDR1 SGHRS, CDR2 YFSETQ. V lost 3 bases to trimming and J lost 0 bases, with 13 bases between them. This CDR3 reads CASSSFRGSSYEQYF. The CDR3 coding sequence is TGCGCCAGCAGCTCCTTCCGGGGGTCCTCCTACGAGCAGTACTTC. Using reference TRBV5-1 and TRBJ2-7 for the parts outside the CDR3, the full variable domain is KAGVTQTPRYLIKTRGQQVTLSCSPISGHRSVSWYQQTPGQGLQFLFEYFSETQRNKGNFPGRFSGRQFSNSRSEMNVSTLELGDSALYLCASSSFRGSSYEQYFGPGTRLTVT.

The chain has TRBV6-1 and TRBJ2-1; 8 nucleotides line up with TRBD2. This CDR3 has 17 amino acids. Germline CDR1 reads MNHNS; CDR2 reads SASEGT. V dropped 6 bases and J dropped 0; count of bases not matched to a gene: 10. CDR3 region: CASSRRTSPSSYNEQFF. Written as DNA, the CDR3 is TGTGCCAGCAGCCGGCGGACTAGCCCAAGCTCCTACAATGAGCAGTTCTTC.

The chain couples TRBV13 to TRBJ2-1; TRBD2 might be the D (7 bases). Germline V lookup: CDR1 PRHDT, CDR2 FYEKMQ (reference sequence). Trimming stripped 3 bases from V and 6 bases from J, with 12 bases between. The CDR3 is 14 amino acids. The CDR3 DNA sequence: TGTGCCAGCAGCTTGGGGGGGCGCTTCAATGAGCAGTTCTTC. This encodes CASSLGGRFNEQFF.

This clonotype has ten or more counts. The chain uses TRBV20-1 and TRBJ2-5, with D perhaps being TRBD1 or TRBD2 (6 bases each). CDR3 size: 15 residues. Germline V gene lookup returns CDR1 DFQATT and CDR2 SNEGSKA (reference sequence). The V end was cut by 2 bases, the J end by 5 bases, with 18 bases between. The CDR3 coding sequence is TGCAGTGCTAGATACGCATACAGGGAGGATGAGACCCAGTACTTC. Its protein is CSARYAYREDETQYF.

This clonotype was found many times. The chain is built from TRBV4-2 and TRBJ1-2; D might be TRBD1 (5 bases). The CDR3 spans 16 residues. Trimming removed 1 base at V and 4 bases at J, with 16 bases between. CDR1 and CDR2 from the germline V gene are LGHNA and YNFKEQ. The CDR3 nucleotides are TGTGCCAGCAGCCAAGGATGGGAGACAGAGTCCTATGGCTACACCTTC. Residues: CASSQGWETESYGYTF.

This clonotype appeared many times. The V call is TRBV20-1, the J call TRBJ2-2, with 12 bases fitting TRBD1. The CDR3 spans 15 residues. Germline values: CDR1 DFQATT, CDR2 SNEGSKA (reference sequence). V lost 2 bases and J lost 5; bases outside the gene matches: 3. The CDR3 spells CSARPGQGATGELFF. The CDR3 bases are TGCAGTGCTAGACCGGGACAGGGGGCAACCGGGGAGCTGTTTTTT.

This clonotype was found many times. The chain is built from TRBV4-1 and TRBJ1-6, with TRBD1 matching 8 bases. The CDR3 consists of 17 residues. In germline, CDR1 is MGHRA, CDR2 YSYEKL. V shed 2 bases, J shed 7 bases, and the junction held 10 bases outside the gene matches. CDR3 protein: CASSQKDRATVNSPLHF. The DNA for the CDR3 is TGCGCCAGCAGCCAAAAGGACAGGGCGACGGTGAATTCACCCCTCCACTTT.

This clonotype was detected only a few times. The chain is built from TRBV29-1 and TRBJ2-7; 7 nucleotides agree with TRBD1. V lost 6 bases, J lost 4 bases, and 9 bases stayed unmatched. The CDR3 consists of 13 residues. Germline CDR1 SQVTM, CDR2 ANQGSEA. The CDR3: CSVSPGQLYEQYF. The CDR3 DNA reads TGCAGCGTGTCCCCGGGACAGCTTTACGAGCAGTACTTC.

Concerning this clonotype itself: With a much larger clone just one base away, this may be a read error. The chain joins TRBV7-9 to TRBJ2-7; 8 bases map to TRBD1. The CDR3 runs 14 residues. J lost 5 bases, V lost 5 bases, and 8 bases had no gene match. Germline assignment: CDR1 SEHNR and CDR2 FQNEAQ (reference sequence). Here the CDR3 DNA reads TGTGCCAGCAGCCCCCGGGACAGGTCCCACGAGCAGTACTTC. This translates into CASSPRDRSHEQYF.

The sample holds many counts of this clonotype. The chain employs TRBV6-1 and TRBJ1-1, with 9 bases fitting TRBD1. V gave up 5 bases and J gave up 3 bases; unmatched junction bases: 10. CDR1 is MNHNS and CDR2 is SASEGT in the germline V gene. CDR3 length: 16 amino acids. This CDR3 reads CASSLGTGFGHTEAFF. In nucleotides, the CDR3 is TGTGCCAGCAGTCTAGGGACAGGGTTTGGTCACACTGAAGCTTTCTTT.

This clonotype was detected ten times or more. The chain joins TRBV18 to TRBJ2-2, with D unresolved. The CDR3 covers 13 residues. The germline V and J ends were trimmed by 0 bases and 6 bases, with 5 bases remaining between them. In germline, CDR1 is KGHSH, CDR2 LQKENI. CDR3 coding DNA: TGTGCCAGCTCACCACCGCTCTCCGGGGAGCTGTTTTTT. It codes for CASSPPLSGELFF.

This clonotype was counted a few times. This chain connects TRBV7-6 to TRBJ2-3; D could derive from TRBD1 or TRBD2 (5 bases each). The CDR3 has 13 residues. CDR1 is SGHVS, CDR2 FNYEAQ, per germline. V lost 4 bases and J lost 7, with 12 bases in between. As DNA, the CDR3 is TGTGCCAGCAGCTACACCGGGGCCTATACGCAGTATTTT. Protein product: CASSYTGAYTQYF.

This clonotype showed up many times. The V and J genes are TRBV7-2 and TRBJ2-1; tentatively, D is TRBD2 (6 bases). In germline, CDR1 is SGHTA, CDR2 FQGNSA. There are 17 residues in the CDR3. Deletions cut 2 bases from V and 0 bases from J, with 14 bases between. The CDR3 loop reads CASSLSLAAYSYNEQFF. For the CDR3, the DNA is TGTGCCAGCAGCTTATCCTTAGCGGCATACTCCTACAATGAGCAGTTCTTC.

This clonotype was seen at least ten times. The genes are TRBV11-2 and TRBJ2-7; possibly TRBD1 for D (5 bases). The germline V gene encodes CDR1 SGHAT and CDR2 FQNNGV. The V end was cut by 2 bases, the J end by 3 bases, with 8 bases between. The CDR3 consists of 13 residues. CDR3 in amino acids: CASSLQTDYEQYF. The CDR3 DNA follows: TGTGCCAGCAGCTTACAGACAGACTACGAGCAGTACTTC.

This clonotype has at least ten counts. The rearrangement uses TRBV12-3 or TRBV12-4 and TRBJ1-3; D is possibly TRBD1 (6 bases). The CDR3 is 18 amino acids. V lost 5 bases to trimming and J lost 0 bases, with 20 bases between them. The CDR3 spells CASSNKTGTLFSGNTIYF. The DNA for the CDR3 is TGTGCCAGCAGTAACAAAACCGGGACACTCTTCTCTGGAAACACCATATATTTT.

The chain couples TRBV6-2 or TRBV6-3 to TRBJ2-3; D not resolved. The CDR3 contains 16 residues. Germline-derived CDR1 and CDR2 are MNHEY and SVGEGT. Trimming shortened V by 3 bases and J by 1 base, and 14 bases separated the two germline ends. Here the CDR3 DNA reads TGTGCCAGCAGTTATTCGATGACGCTCGGCACAGATACGCAGTATTTT. Protein sequence: CASSYSMTLGTDTQYF.

The chain uses TRBV27 and TRBJ2-1; D possibly corresponds to TRBD2 (7 bases). Trimming removed 6 bases at V and 10 bases at J, with 19 bases between. Germline V lookup: CDR1 MNHEY, CDR2 SMNVEV (reference sequence). The CDR3 contains 14 residues. Here the CDR3 DNA reads TGTGCCAGCAGGCTAGGGGGGGGGTTGGGAGAGCAGTTCTTC. Translating gives CASRLGGGLGEQFF.

The chain has TRBV5-1 and TRBJ2-6; D is uncertain. Trimming pared 1 base from V and 4 bases from J, leaving 9 bases between. CDR1 and CDR2 (germline): SGHRS, YFSETQ. The CDR3 has 15 amino acids. DNA of the CDR3: TGCGCCAGCAGCTTGTACCTGGGCGGGGCCAACGTCCTGACTTTC. Translating gives CASSLYLGGANVLTF.

The chain employs TRBV6-1 and TRBJ2-2; D gene ambiguous. Germline V gives CDR1 MNHNS, CDR2 SASEGT. The V and J ends lost 8 bases and 1 base respectively, with 8 bases between them. The CDR3 extends over 13 amino acids. The CDR3 sequence: CASLVVNTGELFF. Here the CDR3 DNA reads TGTGCCAGCTTGGTGGTGAACACCGGGGAGCTGTTTTTT.

Notes on this clonotype: A much larger clone is a single base away; this may be a read error. The J gene is TRBJ2-2, the V gene TRBV9; perhaps D is TRBD1 or TRBD2 (5 bases each). V was pared by 7 bases and J by 2 bases, with 15 bases between. The CDR3 extends over 15 amino acids. Germline V gene data show CDR1 as SGDLS and CDR2 as YYNGEE. The CDR3 DNA follows: TGTGCCAGCCGCCGGGGCGATGGAAACACCGGGGAGCTGTTTTTT. Translating it yields CASRRGDGNTGELFF.

This clonotype was counted between two and nine times. The chain joins TRBV7-8 to TRBJ1-2; no definite D call. CDR3 size: 14 residues. Trimming left V 2 bases short and J 4 bases short, with 11 bases between. Germline CDR1 reads SGHVS; CDR2 reads FQNEAQ. The CDR3 sequence is CASSLSFMGYGYTF. CDR3 DNA sequence: TGTGCCAGCAGCTTAAGTTTCATGGGCTATGGCTACACCTTC. Combining the CDR3 with reference TRBV7-8 and TRBJ1-2 gives the whole variable domain GAGVSQSPRYKVAKRGQDVALRCDPISGHVSLFWYQQALGQGPEFLTYFQNEAQLDKSGLPSDRFFAERPEGSVSTLKIQRTQQEDSAVYLCASSLSFMGYGYTFGSGTRLTVV.

In this sample, this clonotype turned up a few times. V usage is TRBV4-3 and J usage is TRBJ2-1; D perhaps matches TRBD1 (5 bases). CDR3 length: 14 residues. V lost 1 base and J lost 9, with 13 bases in between. Germline V gene sequence: CDR1 LGHNA, CDR2 YSLEER. DNA of the CDR3: TGCGCCAGCAGCCAAGGATTAAGGGGCGTTGAGCAGTTCTTC. It encodes CASSQGLRGVEQFF.

This clonotype was seen repeatedly, ten times or more. The chain recombines TRBV27 with TRBJ1-1, with 7 bases identical to TRBD1. The CDR3 sequence is 13 residues long. Germline V gives CDR1 MNHEY, CDR2 SMNVEV (reference sequence). J was trimmed by 8 bases and V by 5 bases; bases with no gene match: 8. CDR3 sequence (DNA): TGTGCCAGCAGTGCACTTCCGGGACAGGAAGCTTTCTTT. Translation: CASSALPGQEAFF.

This clonotype was seen only a few times. The J gene is TRBJ2-1, the V gene TRBV7-9; 8 nucleotides match TRBD2. The germline CDR1 and CDR2 sequences are SEHNR and FQNEAQ (reference sequence). The length of the CDR3 is 16 residues. Trimming at V came to 5 bases and at J to 0 bases, leaving 6 bases not matched to a gene. CDR3 protein: CASSDTGTSSYNEQFF. The CDR3 nucleotides read TGTGCCAGCAGCGATACCGGGACTAGCTCCTACAATGAGCAGTTCTTC. The whole variable domain, filled in from reference TRBV7-9 and TRBJ2-1, reads DTGVSQNPRHKITKRGQNVTFRCDPISEHNRLYWYRQTLGQGPEFLTYFQNEAQLEKSRLLSDRFSAERPKGSFSTLEIQRTEQGDSAMYLCASSDTGTSSYNEQFFGPGTRLTVL.

This clonotype was seen more than once but under ten times. The genes are TRBV6-2 or TRBV6-3 and TRBJ1-2; TRBD1 matches at 8 bases. V shed 6 bases, J shed 3 bases, and the junction held 6 bases outside the gene matches. The CDR3 contains 14 residues. The germline V gene has CDR1 MNHEY and CDR2 SVGEGT. CDR3 residues: CASRPGQGYYGYTF. CDR3 nucleotide sequence: TGTGCCAGCAGACCCGGACAGGGTTACTATGGCTACACCTTC.